This T cell receptor (beta chain) was sequenced during a study of T cell repertoires in cytomegalovirus infection. General observations from the study: Ex vivo, HLA-C-restricted CMV-specific TCR beta clonotypes prevailed over the rest of the response.

MiXCR was run by TCRdb on the reads, yielding one entry per CDR3 protein. The profile shows around 630,000 distinct CDR3 sequences, 24% of them singletons. Looked up from germline, CDR1 is SEHNR and CDR2 is FQNEAQ (reference sequence). This CDR3 comprises 14 residues. The V segment lost 4 bases and the J segment 1 base; nucleotides outside the gene matches: 4. At least ten counts were recorded for this clonotype. Its specificity is unknown. The specimen was CD8+ T cells from PBMCs. The receptor's source is a human donor in good health (CMV status not recorded). Some clones in this sample may be carry-over from other donors' samples. This rearrangement joins TRBV7-9 to TRBJ2-7; 7 positions match TRBD2. The CDR3 DNA reads TGTGCCAGCAGCTCGGGACTAAGATCCTACGAGCAGTACGTC. It codes for CASSSGLRSYEQYV.